The 13 T cell receptor beta chains given below trace back to one sample, sequenced in a study of blood T cell repertoires in COVID-19. The data were produced by immunoSEQ multiplex PCR, yet TCRdb's version contains in-frame clones alone and is incomplete. The profile shows roughly 240,000 clones, 75% to 85% of them singletons. The sequencing input was peripheral blood. These receptors came from a woman aged 70-85 years with acute or convalescent COVID-19.

V is TRBV5-8 and J is TRBJ1-3; the D is unclear. Germline CDR1 and CDR2: SGHTS and YDEGEE. The CDR3 runs 12 residues. Trimming pared 4 bases from V and 3 bases from J, leaving 5 bases between. The CDR3 DNA follows: TGTGCCAGCAGCCCCGGTGGAAACACCATATATTTT. Translated: CASSPGGNTIYF.

V and J are TRBV15 and TRBJ2-2; 7 bases are a match to TRBD1. The CDR3 is 13 amino acids. Germline lookup yields CDR1 LNHNV and CDR2 YYDKDF (reference sequence). J was trimmed by 2 bases and V by 11 bases; bases with no gene match: 5. CDR3 nucleotide sequence: TGTGCCGTGGGGACAGCCAACACCGGGGAGCTGTTTTTT. It yields the protein CAVGTANTGELFF.

The chain combines TRBV2 with TRBJ2-3; tentative D call: TRBD2 (5 bases). The CDR3 is 16 amino acids. CDR1 and CDR2 (germline): SNHLY, FYNNEI. The V end was cut by 3 bases, the J end by 3 bases, with 16 bases between. The chain's CDR3 is CASSDWLAGGTDTQYF. CDR3 in DNA: TGTGCCAGCAGTGATTGGCTAGCAGGAGGTACAGATACGCAGTATTTT.

J is TRBJ2-1 and V is TRBV20-1; 7 bases match TRBD2. Germline V lookup: CDR1 DFQATT, CDR2 SNEGSKA (reference sequence). V lost 3 bases to trimming and J lost 6 bases; unmatched junction nucleotides: 8. This CDR3 contains 14 residues. CDR3 coding DNA: TGCAGTGCTAGTTTAGGTATAGCGGGCAATGAGCAGTTCTTC. This sequence encodes CSASLGIAGNEQFF.

The chain combines TRBV2 with TRBJ2-7; 8 bases match TRBD1. This CDR3 spans 16 amino acids. CDR1 SNHLY and CDR2 FYNNEI come from the germline V gene. V trimming: 0 bases; J trimming: 3 bases; junction bases outside the gene matches: 7. The chain's CDR3 is CASSEATGVNIYEQYF. CDR3 in DNA: TGTGCCAGCAGTGAAGCGACAGGGGTAAACATCTACGAGCAGTACTTC. The full variable domain, completed using reference TRBV2 and TRBJ2-7, is EPEVTQTPSHQVTQMGQEVILRCVPISNHLYFYWYRQILGQKVEFLVSFYNNEISEKSEIFDDQFSVERPDGSNFTLKIRSTKLEDSAMYFCASSEATGVNIYEQYFGPGTRLTVT.

This chain joins TRBV7-9 and TRBJ1-1; no definite D call. The V gene lost 4 bases and the J gene lost 0 bases, with 9 bases spanning the gap. This CDR3 has 14 residues. Germline V gene data show CDR1 as SEHNR and CDR2 as FQNEAQ (reference sequence). In nucleotides, the CDR3 is TGTGCCAGCAGCTCGACACGTATGAACACTGAAGCTTTCTTT. It yields the protein CASSSTRMNTEAFF.

J is TRBJ1-5 and V is TRBV7-2; 12 bases map to TRBD1. CDR1 is SGHTA, CDR2 FQGNSA, per germline. V lost 2 bases to trimming and J lost 6 bases; unmatched junction nucleotides: 2. This CDR3 comprises 15 residues. Written as DNA, the CDR3 is TGTGCCAGCAGCTTAACGGGACAGGGGGCTCAGCCCCAGCATTTT. It translates to CASSLTGQGAQPQHF.

This clone occurred a few times. This chain joins TRBV6-1 and TRBJ1-1; D not resolved. The V and J ends lost 2 bases and 11 bases respectively, with 18 bases between them. The CDR3 spans 14 residues. The germline CDR1 and CDR2 sequences are MNHNS and SASEGT. As DNA, the CDR3 is TGTGCCAGCAGTGAAATAATGACGAGAAGCAGGGCTTTCTTT. Protein: CASSEIMTRSRAFF.

The rearrangement links TRBV7-2 to TRBJ1-5, with D perhaps TRBD1 (6 bases). CDR1 SGHTA and CDR2 FQGNSA come from the germline V gene. This CDR3 has 14 amino acids. The V end was cut by 1 base, the J end by 6 bases, with 10 bases between. The CDR3, as DNA: TGTGCCAGCAGCTTAGACAGGGTAGGTCAGCCCCAGCATTTT. Its translation: CASSLDRVGQPQHF.

The rearrangement joins TRBV10-1 to TRBJ2-5; D may be TRBD2 (6 bases). V was pared by 3 bases and J by 5 bases, with 7 bases between. Germline CDR1 reads WNHNN; CDR2 reads SYGVQD (reference sequence). The CDR3 loop spans 12 amino acids. The CDR3 nucleotides are TGCGCCAGCAGTGACAGCGGGGAGACCCAGTACTTC. Its protein is CASSDSGETQYF.

This clone was counted between two and nine times. The chain recombines TRBV2 with TRBJ1-5; TRBD1 aligns across 10 bases. The V gene end was trimmed by 5 bases and the J gene end by 11 bases; junction bases not matched to a gene: 3. This CDR3 spans 12 amino acids. Germline V gives CDR1 SNHLY, CDR2 FYNNEI. The CDR3 loop reads CASSPGTGAQHF. The DNA of the CDR3 is TGTGCCAGCAGTCCCGGGACAGGGGCCCAGCATTTT.

The J gene is TRBJ2-2, the V gene TRBV9, with 7 bases that match TRBD2. The V gene end was trimmed by 0 bases and the J gene end by 3 bases; junction bases not matched to a gene: 5. The germline V gene encodes CDR1 SGDLS and CDR2 YYNGEE. The CDR3 is 16 residues long. In nucleotides, the CDR3 is TGTGCCAGCAGCGTAGAACTAGCGTACCACACCGGGGAGCTGTTTTTT. Its protein product is CASSVELAYHTGELFF. Full variable domain (outside the CDR3, taken from reference TRBV9 and TRBJ2-2): DSGVTQTPKHLITATGQRVTLRCSPRSGDLSVYWYQQSLDQGLQFLIQYYNGEERAKGNILERFSAQQFPDLHSELNLSSLELGDSALYFCASSVELAYHTGELFFGEGSRLTVL.

V gene TRBV6-5 combines with J gene TRBJ1-2; 7 bases match TRBD1. Per the germline V gene, CDR1 is MNHEY and CDR2 is SVGAGI. CDR3 length equals 15 residues. The V segment lost 6 bases and the J segment 0 bases; nucleotides outside the gene matches: 7. CDR3 nucleotides: TGTGCCAGCAGGCCGGACAGGACAGCTAACTATGGCTACACCTTC. Translation: CASRPDRTANYGYTF.